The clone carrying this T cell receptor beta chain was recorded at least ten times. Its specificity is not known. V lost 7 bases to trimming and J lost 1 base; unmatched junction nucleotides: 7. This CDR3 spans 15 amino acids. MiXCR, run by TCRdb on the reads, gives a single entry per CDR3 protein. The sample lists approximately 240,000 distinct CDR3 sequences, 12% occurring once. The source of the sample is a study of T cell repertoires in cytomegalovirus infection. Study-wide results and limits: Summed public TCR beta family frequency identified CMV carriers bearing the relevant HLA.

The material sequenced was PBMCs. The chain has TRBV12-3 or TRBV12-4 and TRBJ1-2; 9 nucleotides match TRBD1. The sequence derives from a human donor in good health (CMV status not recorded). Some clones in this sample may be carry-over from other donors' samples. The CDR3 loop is CASTLGTGINYGYTF. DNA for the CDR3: TGTGCCAGCACTCTCGGGACAGGGATTAACTATGGCTACACCTTC.